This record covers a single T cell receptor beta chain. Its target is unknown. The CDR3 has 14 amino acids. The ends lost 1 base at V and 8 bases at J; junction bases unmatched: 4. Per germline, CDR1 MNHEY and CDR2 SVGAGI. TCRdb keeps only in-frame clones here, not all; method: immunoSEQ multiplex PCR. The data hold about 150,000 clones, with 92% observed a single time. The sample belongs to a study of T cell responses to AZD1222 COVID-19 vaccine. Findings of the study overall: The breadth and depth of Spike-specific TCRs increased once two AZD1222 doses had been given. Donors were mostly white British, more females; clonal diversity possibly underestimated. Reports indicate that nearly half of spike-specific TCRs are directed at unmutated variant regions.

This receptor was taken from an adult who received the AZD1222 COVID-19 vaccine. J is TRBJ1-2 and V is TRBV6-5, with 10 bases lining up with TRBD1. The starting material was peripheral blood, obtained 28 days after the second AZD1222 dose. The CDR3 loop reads CASSYFSTGGGYTF. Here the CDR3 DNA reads TGTGCCAGCAGTTACTTCTCGACAGGGGGCGGCTACACCTTC.